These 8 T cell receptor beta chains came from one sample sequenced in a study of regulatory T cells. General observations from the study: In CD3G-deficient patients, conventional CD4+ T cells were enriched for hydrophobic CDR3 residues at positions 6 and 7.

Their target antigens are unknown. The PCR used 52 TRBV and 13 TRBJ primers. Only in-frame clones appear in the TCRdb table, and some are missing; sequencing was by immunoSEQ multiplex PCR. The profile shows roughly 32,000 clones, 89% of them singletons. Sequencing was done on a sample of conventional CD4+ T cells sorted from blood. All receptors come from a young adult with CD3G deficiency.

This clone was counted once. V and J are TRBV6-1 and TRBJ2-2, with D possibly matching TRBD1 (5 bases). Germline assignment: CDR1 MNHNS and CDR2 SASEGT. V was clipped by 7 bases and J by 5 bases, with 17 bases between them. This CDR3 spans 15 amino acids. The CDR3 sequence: CASTQARVLTGELFF. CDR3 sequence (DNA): TGTGCCAGCACCCAAGCCAGGGTGTTGACCGGGGAGCTGTTTTTT.

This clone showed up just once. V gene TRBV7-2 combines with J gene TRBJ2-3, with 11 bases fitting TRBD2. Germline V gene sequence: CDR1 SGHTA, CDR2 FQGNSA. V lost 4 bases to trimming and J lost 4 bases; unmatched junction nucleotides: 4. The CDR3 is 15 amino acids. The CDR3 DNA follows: TGTGCCAGCAGCTGGGGTAGCGGGGGGGCAGATACGCAGTATTTT. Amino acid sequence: CASSWGSGGADTQYF.

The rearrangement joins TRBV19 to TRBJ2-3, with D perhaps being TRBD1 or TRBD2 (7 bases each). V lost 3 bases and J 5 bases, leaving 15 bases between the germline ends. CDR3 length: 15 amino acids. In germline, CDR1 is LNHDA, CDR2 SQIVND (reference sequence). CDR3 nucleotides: TGTGCCAGTAGTATGGGAGGGGGCGCGGGAGATACGCAGTATTTT. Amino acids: CASSMGGGAGDTQYF. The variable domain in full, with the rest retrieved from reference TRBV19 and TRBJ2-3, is DGGITQSPKYLFRKEGQNVTLSCEQNLNHDAMYWYRQDPGQGLRLIYYSQIVNDFQKGDIAEGYSVSREKKESFPLTVTSAQKNPTAFYLCASSMGGGAGDTQYFGPGTRLTVL.

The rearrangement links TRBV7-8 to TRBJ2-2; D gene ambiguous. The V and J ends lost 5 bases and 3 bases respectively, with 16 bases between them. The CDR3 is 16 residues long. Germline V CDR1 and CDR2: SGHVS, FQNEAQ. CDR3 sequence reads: CASSPHSSWDTGELFF. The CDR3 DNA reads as TGTGCCAGCAGCCCACACAGCAGTTGGGACACCGGGGAGCTGTTTTTT. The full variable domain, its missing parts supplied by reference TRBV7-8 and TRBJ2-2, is GAGVSQSPRYKVAKRGQDVALRCDPISGHVSLFWYQQALGQGPEFLTYFQNEAQLDKSGLPSDRFFAERPEGSVSTLKIQRTQQEDSAVYLCASSPHSSWDTGELFFGEGSRLTVL.

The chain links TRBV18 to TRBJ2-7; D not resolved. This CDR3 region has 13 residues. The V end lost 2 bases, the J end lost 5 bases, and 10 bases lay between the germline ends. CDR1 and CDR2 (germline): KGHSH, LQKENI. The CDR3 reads CASSPNESHEQYF. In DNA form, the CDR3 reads TGTGCCAGCTCACCAAACGAGAGCCACGAGCAGTACTTC.

CDR3: CAWSAWNTEAFF. CDR3 in DNA: TGTGCCTGGAGTGCCTGGAACACTGAAGCTTTCTTT. V and J are TRBV30 and TRBJ1-1; D remains unclear. Germline-derived CDR1 and CDR2 are GTSNPN and SVGIG (reference sequence). The CDR3 totals 12 residues. V gave up 1 base and J gave up 1 base, with 4 bases separating them.

The CDR3 protein is CASSLIAGGWGEQYF. CDR3 coding DNA: TGTGCCAGCAGCCTGATAGCGGGAGGGTGGGGCGAGCAGTACTTC. The V and J genes are TRBV7-8 and TRBJ2-7; 11 bases fit TRBD2. With 5 bases clipped from V and 6 bases from J, the junction kept 9 bases outside the gene matches. The germline V gene has CDR1 SGHVS and CDR2 FQNEAQ. CDR3 length: 15 amino acids.

CDR3 amino acids: CASSKVGRRNSPLHF. The CDR3 coding sequence is TGTGCCAGCAGCAAAGTCGGACGGAGAAATTCACCCCTCCACTTT. This chain links TRBV21-1 with TRBJ1-6. TRBV21-1 corresponds to a pseudogene. The CDR3 contains 15 residues.